This TCR beta chain was sequenced during a study of regulatory T cells in long-lasting Graves disease. Study at large: Patients newly diagnosed with Graves' had been on antithyroid drugs for under 3 months.

Specified time point: newly diagnosed GD, antithyroid drugs for less than 3 months. The TCR library was prepared using RNA isolated from PBMCs. The germline V gene encodes CDR1 MDHEN and CDR2 SYDVKM. The CDR3 contains 15 residues. With V trimmed by 6 bases and J by 3 bases, 9 bases remained unmatched. This clonotype came up many times. Sequencing libraries for TCR beta were prepared with iRepertoire HTBI primers and Arm-PCR of CDR3 regions. TCRdb called the multiplex PCR reads again in MiXCR, with one record for every CDR3 protein. The table lists approximately 560,000 distinct CDR3 sequences, about 15% of them singletons. Separately, the same data were catalogued under a study of T cells in Graves' hyperthyroidism and ophthalmopathy. From that paper: Separation of ophthalmopathy from stable hyperthyroidism was achieved by a 13 V-J model.

The origin of this receptor is a man aged 18 to 35 with Graves disease. V gene TRBV28 combines with J gene TRBJ2-7, with 9 bases identical to TRBD1. Specimen: peripheral blood mononuclear cells (PBMCs), collected at new diagnosis, from a patient treated with antithyroid drugs. CDR3 region: CASSRKGQGRYEQYF. The CDR3 coding sequence is TGTGCCAGCAGCAGAAAGGGACAGGGCCGCTACGAGCAGTACTTC.